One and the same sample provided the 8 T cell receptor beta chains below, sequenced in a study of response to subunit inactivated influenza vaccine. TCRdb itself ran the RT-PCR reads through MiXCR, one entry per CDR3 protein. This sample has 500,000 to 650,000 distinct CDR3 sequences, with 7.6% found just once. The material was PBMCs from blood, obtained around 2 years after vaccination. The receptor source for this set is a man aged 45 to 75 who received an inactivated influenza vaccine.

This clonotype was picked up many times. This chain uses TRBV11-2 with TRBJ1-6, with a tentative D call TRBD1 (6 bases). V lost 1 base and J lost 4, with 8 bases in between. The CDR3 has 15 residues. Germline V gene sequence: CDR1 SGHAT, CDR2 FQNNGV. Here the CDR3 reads CASSLVGAYNSPLHF. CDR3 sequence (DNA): TGTGCCAGCAGCTTAGTGGGGGCTTATAATTCACCCCTCCACTTT.

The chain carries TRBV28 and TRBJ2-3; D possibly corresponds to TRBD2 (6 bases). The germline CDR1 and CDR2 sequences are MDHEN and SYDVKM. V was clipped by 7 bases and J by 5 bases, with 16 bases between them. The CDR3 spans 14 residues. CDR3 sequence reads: CASIPLRGLDTQYF. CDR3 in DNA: TGTGCCAGCATTCCTCTGCGGGGTCTAGATACGCAGTATTTT.

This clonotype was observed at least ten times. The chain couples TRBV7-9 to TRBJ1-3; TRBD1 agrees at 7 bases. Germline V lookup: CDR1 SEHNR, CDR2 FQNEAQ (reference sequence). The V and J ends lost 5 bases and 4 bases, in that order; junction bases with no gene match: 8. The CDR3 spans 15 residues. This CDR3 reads CASSGQEVSGNTIYF. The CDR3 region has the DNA TGTGCCAGCAGCGGACAGGAGGTTTCAGGAAACACCATATATTTT.

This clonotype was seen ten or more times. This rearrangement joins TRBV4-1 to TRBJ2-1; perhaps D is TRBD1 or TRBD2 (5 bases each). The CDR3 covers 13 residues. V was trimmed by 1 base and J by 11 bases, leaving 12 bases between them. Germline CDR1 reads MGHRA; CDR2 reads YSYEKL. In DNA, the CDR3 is TGCGCCAGCAGCCAAGTTCCGTGGGGGAAGCAGTTCTTC. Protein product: CASSQVPWGKQFF.

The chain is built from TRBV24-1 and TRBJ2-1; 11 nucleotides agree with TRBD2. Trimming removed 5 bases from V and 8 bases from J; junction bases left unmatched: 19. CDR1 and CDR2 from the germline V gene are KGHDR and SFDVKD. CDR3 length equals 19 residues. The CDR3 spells CATSARGTGLAGGSYEQFF. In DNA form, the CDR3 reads TGTGCCACCAGTGCTCGGGGGACCGGGCTAGCGGGGGGTTCTTATGAGCAGTTCTTC.

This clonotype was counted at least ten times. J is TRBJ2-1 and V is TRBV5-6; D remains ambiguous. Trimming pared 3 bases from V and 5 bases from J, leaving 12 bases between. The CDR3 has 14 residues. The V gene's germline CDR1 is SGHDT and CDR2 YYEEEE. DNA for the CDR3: TGTGCCAGCAGCTCGGACCATGAAAACAATGAGCAGTTCTTC. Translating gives CASSSDHENNEQFF.

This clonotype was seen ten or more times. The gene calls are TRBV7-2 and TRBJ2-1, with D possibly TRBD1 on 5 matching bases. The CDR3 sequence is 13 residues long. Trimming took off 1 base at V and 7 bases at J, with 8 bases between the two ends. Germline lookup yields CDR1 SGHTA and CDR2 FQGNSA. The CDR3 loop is CASSLVAGNEQFF. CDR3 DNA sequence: TGTGCCAGCAGCTTAGTTGCAGGGAATGAGCAGTTCTTC.

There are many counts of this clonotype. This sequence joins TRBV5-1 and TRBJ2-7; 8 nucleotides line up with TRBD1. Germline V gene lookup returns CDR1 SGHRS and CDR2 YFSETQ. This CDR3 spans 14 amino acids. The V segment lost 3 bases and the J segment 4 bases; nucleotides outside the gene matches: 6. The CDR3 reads CASSSGQGLYEQYF. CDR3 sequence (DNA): TGCGCCAGCAGCTCAGGACAGGGTCTGTACGAGCAGTACTTC.